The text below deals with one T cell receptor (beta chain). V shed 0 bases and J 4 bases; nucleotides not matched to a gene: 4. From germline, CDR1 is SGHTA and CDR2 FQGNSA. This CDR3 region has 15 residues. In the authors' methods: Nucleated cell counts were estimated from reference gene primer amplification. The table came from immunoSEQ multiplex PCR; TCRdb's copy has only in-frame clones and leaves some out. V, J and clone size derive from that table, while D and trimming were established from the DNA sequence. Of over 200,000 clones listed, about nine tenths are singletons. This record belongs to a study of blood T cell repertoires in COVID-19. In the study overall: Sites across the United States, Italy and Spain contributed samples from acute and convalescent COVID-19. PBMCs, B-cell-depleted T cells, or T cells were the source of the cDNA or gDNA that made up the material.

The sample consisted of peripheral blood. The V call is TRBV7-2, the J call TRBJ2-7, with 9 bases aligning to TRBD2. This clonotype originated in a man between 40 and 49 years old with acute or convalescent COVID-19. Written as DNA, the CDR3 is TGTGCCAGCAGCTTAGCGTTTAGCGGGAGTTACGAGCAGTACTTC. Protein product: CASSLAFSGSYEQYF.